A single sample is the source of the 32 T cell receptor beta chains below, sequenced in a study of blood T cell repertoires in COVID-19. Only in-frame clones appear in the TCRdb table, and some are missing; sequencing was by immunoSEQ multiplex PCR. The table records approximately 150,000 clones, approximately 90% of them present only once. Sequences were obtained from peripheral blood. The receptors were gathered from a human donor in a cohort sampled during active COVID-19.

This chain joins TRBV4-3 and TRBJ2-7; 9 bases are shared with TRBD2. There are 16 residues in the CDR3. With V trimmed by 0 bases and J by 6 bases, 9 bases remained unmatched. Germline assignment: CDR1 LGHNA and CDR2 YSLEER. CDR3 sequence: CASSQDLRGGRIEQYF. In DNA, the CDR3 is TGCGCCAGCAGCCAAGATTTGCGGGGGGGCCGGATCGAGCAGTACTTC.

J is TRBJ2-7 and V is TRBV5-4, with TRBD2 matching 8 bases. The CDR3 covers 15 residues. After removal of 0 bases from V and 1 base from J, the junction contained 3 bases not matched to a gene. Germline V lookup: CDR1 SGHNT, CDR2 YYREEE (reference sequence). The CDR3 loop reads CASSLGSGASYEQYF. The CDR3 region has the DNA TGTGCCAGCAGCTTGGGTAGCGGGGCTTCCTACGAGCAGTACTTC.

V gene TRBV21-1 combines with J gene TRBJ2-7; the table calls TRBD1, which could not be checked here. TRBV21-1 is a documented pseudogene. This CDR3 region has 20 residues. CDR3: CASSKVSQGLPPELVYEQYF. CDR3 DNA sequence: TGTGCCAGCAGCAAAGTTAGTCAGGGGCTCCCTCCCGAGTTAGTCTACGAGCAGTACTTC.

This clone was picked up one time. The V gene is TRBV24-1, the J gene TRBJ1-5; 9 bases are shared with TRBD1. Per germline, CDR1 KGHDR and CDR2 SFDVKD. With 4 bases clipped from V and 6 bases from J, the junction kept 6 bases outside the gene matches. The CDR3 extends over 15 amino acids. In nucleotides, the CDR3 is TGTGCCACCAGTGACCCGGGACAGGGCGGTCAGCCCCAGCATTTT. Its protein is CATSDPGQGGQPQHF.

The chain is built from TRBV19 and TRBJ1-5, with 8 bases fitting TRBD1. Germline CDR1 reads LNHDA; CDR2 reads SQIVND (reference sequence). V was clipped by 3 bases and J by 4 bases; unmatched bases: 5. There are 15 residues in the CDR3. CDR3 in DNA: TGTGCCAGTAGTATCCAGGGGGCGAAAAATCAGCCCCAGCATTTT. Protein: CASSIQGAKNQPQHF.

The chain links TRBV7-6 to TRBJ2-7, with a weak D call TRBD2 (7 bases). The V end lost 7 bases, the J end lost 5 bases, and 18 bases lay between the germline ends. The CDR3 consists of 14 residues. The germline V gene has CDR1 SGHVS and CDR2 FNYEAQ. The DNA of the CDR3 is TGTGCCAGCAAGAGGGGGAGGGCCAGCGACGAGCAGTACTTC. It codes for CASKRGRASDEQYF.

The CDR3: CASSQWGGYEQYF. CDR3 nucleotides: TGTGCCAGCAGCCAATGGGGGGGGTACGAGCAGTACTTC. This chain links TRBV3-1 (or the pseudogene TRBV3-2) with TRBJ2-7; TRBD2 matches 7 bases. Germline values: CDR1 LGHDT, CDR2 YNNKEL (reference sequence). This CDR3 is 13 amino acids long. V was clipped by 2 bases and J by 4 bases; unmatched bases: 2.

This chain links TRBV6-6 with TRBJ2-5, with 10 bases fitting TRBD2. CDR1 is MNHNY, CDR2 SVGAGI, per germline (reference sequence). The CDR3 is made up of 17 amino acids. The V gene end was trimmed by 5 bases and the J gene end by 2 bases; junction bases not matched to a gene: 11. CDR3 in DNA: TGTGCCAGCAGTCGACTCTGGACTAGCGGAGGGCAAGAGACCCAGTACTTC. Translation gives CASSRLWTSGGQETQYF.

This chain uses TRBV4-1 with TRBJ1-2; TRBD1 agrees at 10 bases. Trimming took 2 bases from V and 8 from J; bases not matched to a gene: 8. Germline CDR1 is MGHRA and CDR2 is YSYEKL. The CDR3 has 15 amino acids. The CDR3 loop reads CASSQLGQGVRGYTF. CDR3 bases: TGCGCCAGCAGCCAACTCGGACAGGGGGTGAGGGGCTACACCTTC.

V and J are TRBV12-3 or TRBV12-4 and TRBJ1-1; D is undetermined. The V and J ends lost 6 bases and 1 base respectively, with 9 bases between them. This CDR3 is built from 13 residues. DNA for the CDR3: TGTGCCAGCAGATACCCAGGGAACACTGAAGCTTTCTTT. It is translated as CASRYPGNTEAFF.

This chain connects TRBV27 to TRBJ2-7; 11 nucleotides line up with TRBD2. Germline V gene data show CDR1 as MNHEY and CDR2 as SMNVEV (reference sequence). V was pared by 5 bases and J by 5 bases, with 8 bases of the junction left unmatched. The CDR3 has 15 residues. The CDR3 coding sequence is TGTGCCAGCAGTGCTTCGACTAGCGGGACCCACGAGCAGTACTTC. Translating it yields CASSASTSGTHEQYF.

The chain uses TRBV6-5 and TRBJ2-7; D might be TRBD1 (6 bases). The CDR3 totals 13 residues. Germline lookup yields CDR1 MNHEY and CDR2 SVGAGI. V gave up 6 bases and J gave up 2 bases, with 11 bases separating them. The CDR3 DNA sequence: TGTGCCAGCAGCCGGGACATCACCTACGAGCAGTACTTC. Amino acid sequence: CASSRDITYEQYF.

This clone was found a few times. The chain combines TRBV27 with TRBJ2-7; 12 bases align to TRBD2. The CDR3 is 15 amino acids. The ends lost 3 bases at V and 7 bases at J; junction bases unmatched: 7. The germline gives CDR1 MNHEY, CDR2 SMNVEV (reference sequence). The CDR3 DNA sequence: TGTGCCAGCAGTTTCCTACTAGCGGGAGGAGGAGAGCAGTACTTC. Amino acids: CASSFLLAGGGEQYF.

This chain connects TRBV28 to TRBJ2-7; 8 bases agree with TRBD1. The CDR3 extends over 15 amino acids. V gave up 4 bases and J gave up 6 bases; unmatched junction bases: 11. Germline V gene data show CDR1 as MDHEN and CDR2 as SYDVKM. CDR3 sequence (DNA): TGTGCCAGCAGTTCCAGGGGGCTGCTTAGTGGCGAGCAGTACTTC. Its protein is CASSSRGLLSGEQYF.

The chain links TRBV28 to TRBJ1-1; 8 bases map to TRBD1. The CDR3 runs 15 residues. Germline CDR1 and CDR2: MDHEN and SYDVKM. The V and J ends lost 5 bases and 5 bases, in that order; junction bases with no gene match: 10. DNA for the CDR3: TGTGCCAGCAGTCCGATGACAGGGGACAATACTGAAGCTTTCTTT. Its protein product is CASSPMTGDNTEAFF.

This sequence joins TRBV27 and TRBJ1-2; the match to TRBD1 covers 9 bases. The germline V gene has CDR1 MNHEY and CDR2 SMNVEV (reference sequence). Trimming took 1 base from V and 0 from J; bases not matched to a gene: 18. This CDR3 has 21 amino acids. CDR3 sequence (DNA): TGTGCCAGCAGTTTATATATTGGGACAGGGAGAAAACTCCCGACTAACTATGGCTACACCTTC. Its translation: CASSLYIGTGRKLPTNYGYTF.

J is TRBJ2-1 and V is TRBV7-9; TRBD1 agrees at 7 bases. Germline V CDR1 and CDR2: SEHNR, FQNEAQ (reference sequence). This CDR3 spans 16 amino acids. The J segment lost 5 bases and the V segment lost 2 bases, leaving 9 bases of the junction unmatched. CDR3 nucleotides: TGTGCCAGCAGCTTAAGGCGAACTAGGGGGCACAATGAGCAGTTCTTC. Protein product: CASSLRRTRGHNEQFF.

The chain couples TRBV6-6 to TRBJ2-7, with 8 bases lining up with TRBD2. V shed 7 bases and J 1 base; nucleotides not matched to a gene: 3. The CDR3 has 13 amino acids. Germline V gene lookup returns CDR1 MNHNY and CDR2 SVGAGI (reference sequence). This CDR3 is CASIPGGSYEQYF. CDR3 DNA sequence: TGTGCCAGCATTCCGGGGGGGTCCTACGAGCAGTACTTC.

This chain connects TRBV7-9 to TRBJ2-2; TRBD2 might be the D (5 bases). Germline values: CDR1 SEHNR, CDR2 FQNEAQ (reference sequence). This CDR3 is built from 15 residues. V gave up 1 base and J gave up 3 bases, with 9 bases separating them. Here the CDR3 DNA reads TGTGCCAGCAGCTTAGGGGTCGGGGACACCGGGGAGCTGTTTTTT. It specifies CASSLGVGDTGELFF.

V gene TRBV14 combines with J gene TRBJ2-1; 9 nucleotides agree with TRBD2. CDR3 length: 18 residues. V was pared by 4 bases and J by 9 bases, with 19 bases of the junction left unmatched. Germline V gene data show CDR1 as SGHDN and CDR2 as FVKESK. CDR3 DNA: TGTGCCAGCAGCCTAATTCAACCTAGCGGGGCCAACAGGGCTGAGCAGTTCTTC. Translation: CASSLIQPSGANRAEQFF.

CDR3 sequence: CASSPRRTNYGYTF. The CDR3, as DNA: TGTGCCAGCAGTCCACGAAGGACAAACTATGGCTACACCTTC. This chain connects TRBV27 to TRBJ1-2; perhaps TRBD1 as D (5 bases). The CDR3 has 14 amino acids. Germline V gives CDR1 MNHEY, CDR2 SMNVEV (reference sequence). Trimming cost V 5 bases and J 2 bases, with 12 bases left between them.

In this sample, this clone turned up a few times. The chain combines TRBV7-8 with TRBJ1-4; the D gene is possibly TRBD1 (6 bases). Germline lookup yields CDR1 SGHVS and CDR2 FQNEAQ. Trimming cost V 2 bases and J 4 bases, with 17 bases left between them. The CDR3 is 17 amino acids. CDR3 nucleotides: TGTGCCAGCAGCTTAAATCCCGTCTACAGGGTTAATGAAAAACTGTTTTTT. Protein: CASSLNPVYRVNEKLFF.

V is TRBV7-8 and J is TRBJ2-5; 9 nucleotides align to TRBD2. The ends lost 4 bases at V and 4 bases at J; junction bases unmatched: 7. The CDR3 is 15 residues long. Germline V CDR1 and CDR2: SGHVS, FQNEAQ. CDR3 coding DNA: TGTGCCAGCAGCTATGCGGGGGGGCATGGAGAGACCCAGTACTTC. It codes for CASSYAGGHGETQYF.

This CDR3 reads CASTSKTGQTGETQYF. DNA of the CDR3: TGTGCCAGCACTTCTAAAACAGGGCAGACGGGCGAGACCCAGTACTTC. The V and J genes are TRBV28 and TRBJ2-5, with D possibly being TRBD1 (6 bases). The CDR3 runs 16 residues. Trimming stripped 7 bases from V and 5 bases from J, with 23 bases between. Germline V CDR1 and CDR2: MDHEN, SYDVKM.

This clone was counted only a few times. J is TRBJ2-7 and V is TRBV2, with TRBD2 matching 14 bases. The CDR3 covers 14 residues. The junction had 3 bases not matched to a gene; V was cut back by 8 bases and J by 3 bases. Germline lookup yields CDR1 SNHLY and CDR2 FYNNEI. DNA for the CDR3: TGTGCCAGCGTGGGACTAGCGGGAGTCTACGAGCAGTACTTC. Amino acids: CASVGLAGVYEQYF.

This rearrangement joins TRBV3-1 (or the pseudogene TRBV3-2) to TRBJ1-3; 7 positions agree with TRBD1. The CDR3 is 16 amino acids. V lost 2 bases to trimming and J lost 0 bases; unmatched junction nucleotides: 4. Germline CDR1 is LGHDT and CDR2 is YNNKEL (reference sequence). CDR3 loop: CASSQFRDSSGNTIYF. In nucleotides, the CDR3 is TGTGCCAGCAGCCAATTCCGGGACAGCTCTGGAAACACCATATATTTT.

This clone was picked up a small number of times. The gene calls are TRBV5-1 and TRBJ1-1; 10 nucleotides agree with TRBD1. V lost 4 bases to trimming and J lost 6 bases; unmatched junction nucleotides: 6. The germline V gene encodes CDR1 SGHRS and CDR2 YFSETQ. The CDR3 consists of 14 residues. The CDR3 sequence is CASSATGGLAEAFF. The DNA for the CDR3 is TGCGCCAGCAGCGCGACAGGGGGCCTTGCTGAAGCTTTCTTT.

The chain couples TRBV28 to TRBJ2-3, with TRBD1 identical over 7 bases. Germline V gene lookup returns CDR1 MDHEN and CDR2 SYDVKM. The junction had 6 bases not matched to a gene; V was cut back by 5 bases and J by 4 bases. CDR3 length: 14 residues. The CDR3 DNA reads TGTGCCAGCAGTCAAGACAGGGTGGCAGATACGCAGTATTTT. Translation gives CASSQDRVADTQYF.

This sequence joins TRBV28 and TRBJ1-4, with D possibly TRBD1 on 6 matching bases. With 10 bases removed from V and 4 bases from J, the gap between germline ends came to 16 bases. Germline lookup yields CDR1 MDHEN and CDR2 SYDVKM. This CDR3 has 14 amino acids. This chain's CDR3 is CATTPDSNNEKLFF. DNA for the CDR3: TGTGCCACCACCCCGGACAGCAATAATGAAAAACTGTTTTTT.

The V call is TRBV12-5, the J call TRBJ2-1, with TRBD2 identical over 11 bases. Trimming cost V 5 bases and J 3 bases; bases outside gene matches: 12. The length of the CDR3 is 18 residues. Germline-derived CDR1 and CDR2 are LGHNT and FRNRAP. The CDR3 spells CASGPPSSGRALYNEQFF. DNA for the CDR3: TGTGCTAGTGGTCCGCCTAGTAGCGGGAGGGCCCTCTACAATGAGCAGTTCTTC.

This clone was picked up a small number of times. This chain connects TRBV4-1 to TRBJ2-1; 10 bases line up with TRBD2. The CDR3 is 16 residues long. Losses at the gene ends were 2 bases for V and 6 bases for J; bases not matched to a gene: 7. Germline V gene sequence: CDR1 MGHRA, CDR2 YSYEKL. The CDR3 bases are TGCGCCAGCAGCCAACACCTAGCGGGAGCACGCAATGAGCAGTTCTTC. It yields the protein CASSQHLAGARNEQFF.

The sample holds one count of this clone. This rearrangement joins TRBV24-1 to TRBJ2-5, with 8 bases identical to TRBD2. The junction had 7 bases not matched to a gene; V was cut back by 3 bases and J by 5 bases. The CDR3 is 15 amino acids. CDR1 is KGHDR and CDR2 is SFDVKD in the germline V gene. Written as DNA, the CDR3 is TGTGCCACCAGTGATCCCACGGGGGGGCCGGAGACCCAGTACTTC. Translation gives CATSDPTGGPETQYF.